These T cell receptor beta chains were read from a single sample in a study of STAT5B mutations in CD4+ large granular lymphocyte leukemia. Sequencing used immunoSEQ multiplex PCR; TCRdb keeps in-frame clones, though not all of them. The profile shows fewer than 50,000 clones, under 85% of them singletons. The sequenced sample consisted of CD4+ T cells from blood buffy coats. Receptor source: a human donor in good health. CDR3s include the opening cysteine and the closing phenylalanine or tryptophan. The D gene is left open where the match is weak. Clone size is given for some rows only: seen once, a few or many times, or a class if the clone is expanded.

size: NA; J: TRBJ1-1; length: 15; D: TRBD1; V: TRBV18; DNA: TGTGCCAGCTCACCGGGACAGGGAATGAACACTGAAGCTTTCTTT; CDR3: CASSPGQGMNTEAFF
size: few; J: TRBJ1-6; length: 13; D: NA; V: TRBV7-9; DNA: TGTGCCAGCAGCCCCGGAGGGGATTCACCCCTCCACTTT; CDR3: CASSPGGDSPLHF
size: NA; J: TRBJ2-3; length: 14; D: TRBD2; V: TRBV28; DNA: TGTGCCAGCGGGACGGCGGGAGGCCCAGATACGCAGTATTTT; CDR3: CASGTAGGPDTQYF
size: NA; J: TRBJ2-7; length: 14; D: TRBD1; V: TRBV2; DNA: TGTGCCAGCAGTAGACCGGGACAGGGTTACGAGCAGTACTTC; CDR3: CASSRPGQGYEQYF
size: once; J: TRBJ2-7; length: 14; D: NA; V: TRBV5-6; DNA: TGTGCCAGCAGCTTTAACAAGGGGGTCACCGAGCAGTACTTC; CDR3: CASSFNKGVTEQYF
size: NA; J: TRBJ2-7; length: 15; D: TRBD1; V: TRBV5-1; DNA: TGCGCCAGCAGCTTGCCGGACAGGGGCTTCTACGAGCAGTACTTC; CDR3: CASSLPDRGFYEQYF
size: NA; J: TRBJ2-5; length: 16; D: NA; V: TRBV5-4; DNA: TGTGCCAGCAGCTTGGGTCGGGGGACTCTACAAGAGACCCAGTACTTC; CDR3: CASSLGRGTLQETQYF
size: NA; J: TRBJ2-7; length: 13; D: NA; V: TRBV29-1; DNA: TGCAGCGTTGAAGACACCAGCTCCTACGAGCAGTACTTC; CDR3: CSVEDTSSYEQYF
size: NA; J: TRBJ2-3; length: 16; D: NA; V: TRBV5-1; DNA: TGCGCCAGCAGCTTGGAGGCCCTTGGGGGCACAGATACGCAGTATTTT; CDR3: CASSLEALGGTDTQYF
size: NA; J: TRBJ1-1; length: 13; D: TRBD1; V: TRBV6-1; DNA: TGTGCCAGCAGTATGACAGGGGAAACTGAAGCTTTCTTT; CDR3: CASSMTGETEAFF
size: NA; J: TRBJ1-1; length: 14; D: NA; V: TRBV7-9; DNA: TGTGCCAGCAGACTGGGGGTTGGGGACACTGAAGCTTTCTTT; CDR3: CASRLGVGDTEAFF
size: NA; J: TRBJ2-3; length: 16; D: NA; V: TRBV18; DNA: TGTGCCAGCTCACCGCGACTTGGAGGGGGGCGAGATACGCAGTATTTT; CDR3: CASSPRLGGGRDTQYF
size: NA; J: TRBJ2-1; length: 14; D: NA; V: TRBV19; DNA: TGTGCCAGTAGTGTCCGGCGGGGCCTCAATGAGCAGTTCTTC; CDR3: CASSVRRGLNEQFF
size: NA; J: TRBJ2-7; length: 14; D: NA; V: TRBV19; DNA: TGTGCCAGTAGTTTGCCAGGGTCATCCTACGAGCAGTACTTC; CDR3: CASSLPGSSYEQYF